Each of the 13 T cell receptor beta chains below was sequenced from the same sample in a study of identical twins. MiXCR was run by TCRdb on the 5' RACE reads, yielding one entry per CDR3 protein. Of some 560,000 distinct CDR3 sequences listed, approximately 10% are singletons. These records were also assigned to another study, of yellow fever vaccine responses in identical twins.

The sample comprised PBMCs. These receptors were obtained from a woman aged 18-35 years in good health.

The J gene is TRBJ2-7, the V gene TRBV7-8; D remains ambiguous. This CDR3 is built from 13 residues. The V gene lost 10 bases and the J gene lost 0 bases, with 13 bases spanning the gap. CDR1 and CDR2 from the germline V gene are SGHVS and FQNEAQ. Here the CDR3 reads CATGPGASYEQYF. CDR3 sequence (DNA): TGTGCCACCGGGCCCGGAGCCTCCTACGAGCAGTACTTC.

This clonotype occurred a few times. The chain uses TRBV7-8 and TRBJ2-7; 11 bases match TRBD2. The CDR3 consists of 18 residues. The ends lost 4 bases at V and 3 bases at J; junction bases unmatched: 14. The germline gives CDR1 SGHVS, CDR2 FQNEAQ. Written as DNA, the CDR3 is TGTGCCAGCAGCTCCAGCCAAAGGGGACTAGCGGACTTCTACGAGCAGTACTTC. Its protein is CASSSSQRGLADFYEQYF.

This clonotype was counted at least ten times. The V call is TRBV11-2, the J call TRBJ2-1, with D unresolved. The CDR3 runs 14 residues. Trimming took 1 base from V and 2 from J, leaving 6 bases between them. CDR1 is SGHAT and CDR2 is FQNNGV in the germline V gene. As DNA, the CDR3 is TGTGCCAGCAGCTTAGCGGCGGCCTACAATGAGCAGTTCTTC. Translating gives CASSLAAAYNEQFF.

This chain connects TRBV5-1 to TRBJ2-5, with 9 nucleotides matching TRBD1. Trimming took 3 bases from V and 3 from J; bases not matched to a gene: 6. The germline CDR1 and CDR2 sequences are SGHRS and YFSETQ. The CDR3 has 15 amino acids. The CDR3 nucleotides are TGCGCCAGCAGCTCCCCCGGGACAGGGAAAGAGACCCAGTACTTC. Translated: CASSSPGTGKETQYF.

This clonotype was counted between two and nine times. V is TRBV14 and J is TRBJ1-4; possible D gene TRBD1, 6 bases. The V end lost 0 bases, the J end lost 3 bases, and 11 bases lay between the germline ends. The V gene's germline CDR1 is SGHDN and CDR2 FVKESK. The CDR3 sequence is 16 residues long. The CDR3 DNA is TGTGCCAGCAGCCAAGATCTGGGGGGCTCTAATGAAAAACTGTTTTTT. Residues: CASSQDLGGSNEKLFF.

In this sample, this clonotype turned up a few times. The chain is built from TRBV27 and TRBJ2-3; TRBD2 matches at 9 bases. CDR3 length equals 15 residues. Trimming removed 10 bases from V and 5 bases from J; junction bases left unmatched: 13. Germline V gives CDR1 MNHEY, CDR2 SMNVEV (reference sequence). Written as DNA, the CDR3 is TGTGCCACCCCCCCGGCGGGAGGGATTGTAGATACGCAGTATTTT. Protein sequence: CATPPAGGIVDTQYF.

This clonotype occurred many times. The rearrangement links TRBV7-2 to TRBJ2-1; 12 bases line up with TRBD2. There are 17 residues in the CDR3. J was trimmed by 8 bases and V by 2 bases; bases with no gene match: 10. Germline V gene sequence: CDR1 SGHTA, CDR2 FQGNSA. CDR3: CASSLWDSGLAGDEQFF. CDR3 sequence (DNA): TGTGCCAGCAGCTTATGGGACTCGGGACTAGCGGGTGATGAGCAGTTCTTC.

This clonotype was observed a few times. The V call is TRBV12-3 or TRBV12-4, the J call TRBJ1-1; TRBD1 aligns across 12 bases. Unmatched junction bases numbered 2, after V lost 5 bases and J lost 1 base. The CDR3 runs 15 residues. The CDR3 nucleotides are TGTGCCAGCAGTAGGGGACAGGGGGCGAACACTGAAGCTTTCTTT. Amino acids: CASSRGQGANTEAFF.

The rearrangement joins TRBV28 to TRBJ2-2; TRBD1 matches at 7 bases. Germline CDR1 is MDHEN and CDR2 is SYDVKM. The CDR3 runs to 20 residues. The trim removed 1 base at V and 0 bases at J, leaving 14 bases unmatched. CDR3 coding DNA: TGTGCCAGCAGTTTATTAACCCCTCCTAAGGGACAGACGAACACCGGGGAGCTGTTTTTT. It specifies CASSLLTPPKGQTNTGELFF.

This clonotype was detected only a few times. The chain couples TRBV7-9 to TRBJ2-5, with D perhaps TRBD1 (6 bases). The V gene's germline CDR1 is SEHNR and CDR2 FQNEAQ (reference sequence). CDR3 length: 14 amino acids. Trimming stripped 5 bases from V and 5 bases from J, with 15 bases between. In DNA form, the CDR3 reads TGTGCCAGCAGCCCAGCCGTGCAGGGGGAGACCCAGTACTTC. Translation gives CASSPAVQGETQYF.

In this sample, this clonotype turned up many times. The rearrangement uses TRBV12-3 or TRBV12-4 and TRBJ2-1; 12 bases line up with TRBD2. This CDR3 is 15 amino acids long. J gave up 4 bases and V 5 bases, and 3 bases lay outside the gene matches. CDR3: CASSATSGSYNEQFF. Here the CDR3 DNA reads TGTGCCAGCAGTGCGACTAGCGGGAGTTACAATGAGCAGTTCTTC.

This clonotype occurred many times. The V call is TRBV29-1, the J call TRBJ2-1; possibly TRBD1 for D (6 bases). The germline V gene encodes CDR1 SQVTM and CDR2 ANQGSEA. This CDR3 region has 16 residues. V was clipped by 4 bases and J by 0 bases, with 16 bases between them. CDR3 region: CSVVRGDRSSYNEQFF. In DNA form, the CDR3 reads TGCAGCGTTGTAAGGGGAGACAGGAGCTCCTACAATGAGCAGTTCTTC.

The chain uses TRBV4-2 and TRBJ2-1; 8 nucleotides align to TRBD1. Germline CDR1 and CDR2: LGHNA and YNFKEQ. The V and J ends lost 1 base and 5 bases, in that order; junction bases with no gene match: 7. There are 16 residues in the CDR3. This CDR3 is CASSQGGTGRNNEQFF. As DNA, the CDR3 is TGTGCCAGCAGCCAAGGCGGGACAGGTCGGAACAATGAGCAGTTCTTC.